This T cell receptor (beta chain) was captured in a study of T cells in Graves' hyperthyroidism and ophthalmopathy. Study-level background: Before any treatment, at initial diagnosis, peripheral blood was collected. Findings of the study overall: Before onset, ophthalmopathy was predicted by the model a median around 6.5 months earlier.

At least 3 on the Clinical Activity Score was recorded for ophthalmopathy patients, who also had NOSPECS grade at least 4 and duration under 3 months. On the basis of clinical symptoms, serum thyroxine and TRAb, thyroid ultrasound and orbital computed tomography, diagnoses were made. In this sample, this clonotype turned up many times. Its target is unknown. The germline gives CDR1 GTSNPN, CDR2 SVGIG (reference sequence). This CDR3 has 15 residues. The V end lost 0 bases, the J end lost 2 bases, and 13 bases lay between the germline ends. Authors of the study amplified TCR beta CDR3 regions from RNA transcripts. When the TCR CDR3 underwent first-round RT-PCR, the HTBI primer set was used. A single record per CDR3 protein comes from TCRdb applying MiXCR to the multiplex PCR reads. There are roughly 530,000 distinct CDR3 sequences in the sample; approximately 17% occur only once, and 17% lies in the top ten.

Sequences were obtained from blood. The receptor was isolated from a woman between 18 and 29 years old with Graves' ophthalmopathy. This chain joins TRBV30 and TRBJ1-1; D may be TRBD1 (6 bases). CDR3 region: CAWSVLRQDNTEAFF. The DNA of the CDR3 is TGTGCCTGGAGTGTACTCCGACAGGACAACACTGAAGCTTTCTTT.